One and the same sample provided the 2 T cell receptor beta chains below, sequenced in a study of blood T cell repertoires in COVID-19. TCRdb's copy holds only in-frame clones and misses some; the assay was immunoSEQ multiplex PCR. The sample shows 70,000 to 100,000 clones, more than 90% of them seen only once. The specimen was peripheral blood. These receptors were obtained from a man aged 55 to 69 with acute or convalescent COVID-19.

In regard to this clone: This sample includes further DNA sequences coding for the same CDR3. V gene TRBV12-3 or TRBV12-4 combines with J gene TRBJ2-5, with D tentatively TRBD1 (5 bases). Trimming took off 1 base at V and 2 bases at J, with 5 bases between the two ends. The CDR3 has 13 residues. CDR3 sequence (DNA): TGTGCCAGCAGTTTAGGACAGCAAGAGACCCAGTACTTC. Amino acid sequence: CASSLGQQETQYF.

The genes are TRBV27 and TRBJ1-5, with 11 nucleotides matching TRBD1. After removal of 5 bases from V and 6 bases from J, the junction contained 6 bases not matched to a gene. CDR3 length: 15 residues. Germline V gene data show CDR1 as MNHEY and CDR2 as SMNVEV (reference sequence). The CDR3 protein is CASSEGTGGGQPQHF. CDR3 coding DNA: TGTGCCAGCAGTGAGGGGACAGGGGGGGGTCAGCCCCAGCATTTT.